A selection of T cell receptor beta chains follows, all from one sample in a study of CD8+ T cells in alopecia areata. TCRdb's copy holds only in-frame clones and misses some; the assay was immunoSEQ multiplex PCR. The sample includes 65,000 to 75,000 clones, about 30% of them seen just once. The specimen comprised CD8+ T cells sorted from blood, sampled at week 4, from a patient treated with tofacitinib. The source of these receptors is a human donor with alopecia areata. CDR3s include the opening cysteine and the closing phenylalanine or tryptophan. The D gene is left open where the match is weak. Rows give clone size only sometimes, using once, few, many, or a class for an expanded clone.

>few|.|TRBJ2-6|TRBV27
CASSSRGSSGDSGANVLTF
TGTGCCAGCAGTTCCCGTGGTTCGTCAGGGGACTCTGGGGCCAACGTCCTGACTTTC
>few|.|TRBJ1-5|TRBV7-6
CASSPGSGNQPQHF
TGTGCCAGCAGCCCAGGGTCGGGCAATCAGCCCCAGCATTTT
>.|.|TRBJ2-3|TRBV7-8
CASSLGEGPRDTQYF
TGTGCCAGCAGCTTAGGAGAGGGGCCCAGGGATACGCAGTATTTT
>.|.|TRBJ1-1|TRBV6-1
CASSARDSTNPEAFF
TGTGCCAGCAGTGCCCGGGACTCGACAAACCCTGAAGCTTTCTTT
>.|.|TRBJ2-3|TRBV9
CASSYYGTDTQYF
TGTGCCAGCAGTTACTATGGCACAGATACGCAGTATTTT
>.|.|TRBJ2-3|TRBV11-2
CASSPRGWGTDTQYF
TGTGCCAGCAGCCCCCGGGGGTGGGGCACAGATACGCAGTATTTT
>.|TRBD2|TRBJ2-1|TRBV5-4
CASSLDGTRVYNEQFF
TGTGCCAGCAGCTTGGACGGGACTAGGGTATACAATGAGCAGTTCTTC
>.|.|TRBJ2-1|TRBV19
CASSPSYYNEQFF
TGTGCCAGTAGCCCTTCCTACTACAATGAGCAGTTCTTC
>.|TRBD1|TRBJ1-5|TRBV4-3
CASSQDPGQGNNQPQHF
TGCGCCAGCAGCCAAGATCCGGGACAGGGTAACAATCAGCCCCAGCATTTT
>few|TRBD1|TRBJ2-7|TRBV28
CASSSRTGPTYEQYF
TGTGCCAGCAGTTCGCGGACAGGCCCAACCTACGAGCAGTACTTC
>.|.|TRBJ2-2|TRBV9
CASSPGMRPGELFF
TGTGCCAGCAGCCCTGGCATGCGGCCCGGGGAGCTGTTTTTT
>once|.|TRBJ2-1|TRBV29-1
CSVELLGAYNEQFF
TGCAGCGTTGAATTATTGGGGGCTTACAATGAGCAGTTCTTC
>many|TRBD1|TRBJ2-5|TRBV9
CASSADRDRGETQYF
TGTGCCAGCAGCGCCGACCGGGACAGGGGAGAGACCCAGTACTTC
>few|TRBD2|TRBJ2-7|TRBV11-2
CASAGDQREGQKQYF
TGTGCCAGCGCTGGGGACCAGCGGGAGGGCCAGAAGCAGTACTTC
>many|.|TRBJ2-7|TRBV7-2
CASSFGSRNEQYF
TGTGCCAGCAGCTTCGGATCCCGGAACGAGCAGTACTTC
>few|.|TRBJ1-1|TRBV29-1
CSSPVGTEAFF
TGCAGCTCCCCGGTGGGGACTGAAGCTTTCTTT
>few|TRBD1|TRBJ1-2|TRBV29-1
CSGGTGDYGYTF
TGCAGCGGTGGGACAGGGGACTATGGCTACACCTTC
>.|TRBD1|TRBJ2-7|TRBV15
CATSSLRDSAYEQYF
TGTGCCACCAGCAGTCTCCGGGACAGCGCCTACGAGCAGTACTTC
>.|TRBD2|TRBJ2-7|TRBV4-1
CASSQGLAGDYEQYF
TGCGCCAGCAGCCAAGGACTAGCGGGAGACTACGAGCAGTACTTC
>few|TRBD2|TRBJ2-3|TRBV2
CASSGTSGFTDTQYF
TGTGCCAGCAGTGGTACTAGCGGGTTCACAGATACGCAGTATTTT
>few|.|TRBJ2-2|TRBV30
CAFPRGAGELFF
TGTGCCTTCCCCAGGGGTGCCGGGGAGCTGTTTTTT